The clone carrying this T cell receptor (beta chain) has only a few counts. Relative to the germline gene, one junction end is altered; a read error may explain this. TCRdb independently ran MiXCR on the 5' RACE reads; one entry per CDR3 protein. The data contain over 300,000 distinct CDR3 sequences, over 4% of them singletons. This specimen belongs to a study of T cells after yellow fever vaccination. The germline V gene has CDR1 SGHRS and CDR2 YFSETQ. The CDR3 contains 15 residues. The input for sequencing was PBMCs, taken 5 days after the yellow fever booster vaccination. The V gene is TRBV5-1, the J gene TRBJ2-3, with D possibly matching TRBD1 (5 bases). The receptor was derived from a man aged 18 to 35 who received the YFV17D yellow fever vaccine. The DNA of the CDR3 is TGCGCCAGCAGATTGGACACGACTAGCACAGATACGCAGTATTTT. This gives the protein CASRLDTTSTDTQYF. Using reference TRBV5-1 and TRBJ2-3 for the parts outside the CDR3, the full variable domain is KAGVTQTPRYLIKTRGQQVTLSCSPISGHRSVSWYQQTPGQGLQFLFEYFSETQRNKGNFPGRFSGRQFSNSRSEMNVSTLELGDSALYLCASRLDTTSTDTQYFGPGTRLTVL.